Reported below is one T cell receptor (beta chain). Its specificity is unknown. This record comes from a study of T-cell reconstitution after alpha-beta-depleted transplantation in children. Notes on the study in general: The study reportedly traced alpha-beta T cells about two months after transplant to several hundred expanded graft clones. Fresh T-cell production supplied most of the T-cell counts and diversity seen one year after transplant. For some patients, TCRbeta diversity was high at day 60 because of recipient T cells and thymic progenitors that survived.

CDR1 and CDR2 from the germline V gene are LGHDT and YNNKEL (reference sequence). The CDR3 is 18 residues long. Trimming took 0 bases from V and 1 from J, leaving 16 bases between them. Unique molecular identifiers were incorporated during preparation of the TCRbeta library. MiXCR, applied by TCRdb to the PCR reads, yields one record per CDR3 protein. The sample gives 250,000 to 400,000 distinct CDR3 sequences, more than 20% of which show up once; approximately 9.9% is in the top ten. This clonotype was obtained from a male patient aged 5 to 17 who had a stem cell transplant for acute lymphoblastic leukemia, so the T cells may come from the graft donor. The chain uses TRBV3-1 and TRBJ2-1, with a tentative D call TRBD1 (5 bases). The source was PBMCs, mostly from graft donor cells, collected 180 days after TCRalphabeta/CD19-depleted stem cell transplant. The CDR3 DNA is TGTGCCAGCAGCCAAGATAATCCCCAGGGATTATCCTACAATGAGCAGTTCTTC. Its translation: CASSQDNPQGLSYNEQFF.